This is a list of T cell receptor beta chains from one sample in a study of T-cell memory formation after mild COVID-19. TCRdb reanalysed the 5' RACE reads using MiXCR and keeps one entry per CDR3 protein. There are fewer than 600,000 distinct CDR3 sequences in the sample; about 20% occur only once, and 8.4% lies in the top ten. Material for sequencing was PBMCs or a T cell subset sorted from them (not recorded which). Source of these receptors: an adult woman who had mild COVID-19 (a few samples of this study predate the infection). Cell type and time point are not known. Both conserved end residues are part of each CDR3.

length: 17; V: TRBV27; CDR3: CASIQGVSTLNTGELFF
length: 15; V: TRBV10-3; CDR3: CAISGTSGVAGELFF
length: 15; V: TRBV2; CDR3: CASCLLLARRDTQYF
length: 16; V: TRBV6-2/TRBV6-3; CDR3: CASSYSRDRGHNEQFF
length: 13; V: TRBV28; CDR3: CASGTAVNQPQHF
length: 17; V: TRBV20-1; CDR3: CSATLPGLAGGSNEQFF
length: 16; V: TRBV5-1; CDR3: CASSLGRQGMNTEAFF
length: 15; V: TRBV12-3/TRBV12-4; CDR3: CASSSRGTGSYGYTF
length: 14; V: TRBV12-3/TRBV12-4; CDR3: CASSLSGYNYGYTF
length: 15; V: TRBV21-1; CDR3: CASSGAGGAYNEQFF
length: 15; V: TRBV7-9; CDR3: CASSLAFGGDNEQFF
length: 16; V: TRBV4-1; CDR3: CASSQADTVWPYEQYF
length: 12; V: TRBV29-1; CDR3: CSVESAYYEQYF
length: 15; V: TRBV20-1; CDR3: CSAKDREGVRTEAFF
length: 17; V: TRBV4-1; CDR3: CASSQASTGGGYNEQFF
length: 15; V: TRBV5-1; CDR3: CASSLGQGAVNEQFF
length: 16; V: TRBV7-9; CDR3: CASSPDPTGPYNEQFF
length: 18; V: TRBV7-2; CDR3: CASSPRQEGPLGANVLTF
length: 12; V: TRBV6-2/TRBV6-3; CDR3: CASSRGNTEAFF
length: 13; V: TRBV7-6; CDR3: CASTSAKAGELFF
length: 19; V: TRBV12-3/TRBV12-4; CDR3: CASRLDPGLAGGRYNEQFF
length: 12; V: TRBV15; CDR3: CATSRGGPEQYF
length: 13; V: TRBV12-3/TRBV12-4; CDR3: CASSLGSPGLVVF
length: 14; V: TRBV27; CDR3: CASSSGLLGNEQFF
length: 14; V: TRBV29-1; CDR3: CSVETRRGPNEQFF
length: 14; V: TRBV4-2; CDR3: CASSQDRGSYGYTF
length: 13; V: TRBV12-3/TRBV12-4; CDR3: CASSLWGKETQYF
length: 17; V: TRBV4-1; CDR3: CASSQEDSGGILNEQFF
length: 16; V: TRBV7-9; CDR3: CASSFNALGRGYEQYF
length: 11; V: TRBV10-3; CDR3: CAITQGYEQFF
length: 12; V: TRBV24-1; CDR3: CATGANTDTQYF
length: 13; V: TRBV7-3; CDR3: CASSLTTGDEQYF
length: 15; V: TRBV11-2; CDR3: CASSSKLAGVVTQYF
length: 15; V: TRBV7-8; CDR3: CASSRRQGAGKPQHF
length: 13; V: TRBV4-2; CDR3: CASSQEVLEKLFF
length: 12; V: TRBV20-1; CDR3: CSARGDSYGYTF
length: 12; V: TRBV20-1; CDR3: CSAREGPGPQHF
length: 15; V: TRBV6-5; CDR3: CASSRVFGSQETQYF
length: 13; V: TRBV29-1; CDR3: CSVASSSYNEQFF
length: 13; V: TRBV5-1; CDR3: CASLSPDSYEQYF
length: 15; V: TRBV10-3; CDR3: CAISGASSSTDTQYF
length: 16; V: TRBV9; CDR3: CASSVEGRGSTDTQYF
length: 15; V: TRBV5-1; CDR3: CASTNSGQAGNTIYF
length: 16; V: TRBV27; CDR3: CASSLGTGDPFYGYTF
length: 16; V: TRBV5-4; CDR3: CASSVPGTSGRNEQFF